The TCR beta chain described here comes from a study of blood T cell repertoires in COVID-19. Study as a whole: Resolution of symptoms, clearance, or two negative PCRs was present in recovered Cohort 3 donors. The samples span acute and convalescent COVID-19 from the United States, Italy and Spain. PBMCs, B-cell-depleted T cells, or T cells were the source of the cDNA or gDNA that made up the material.

Under the authors' procedure: Reference gene primer amplification gave estimated nucleated cell counts. Profiling relied on immunoSEQ multiplex PCR, and the TCRdb table lists in-frame clones only, not all of them. V, J and clone size are taken as reported in that table, and D and trimming were inferred from the DNA itself. Of some 200,000 clones listed, about nine tenths were seen once; the top ten hold roughly 7.1%. The V and J ends lost 5 bases and 4 bases, in that order; junction bases with no gene match: 13. This CDR3 has 16 amino acids. CDR1 is SEHNR, CDR2 FQNEAQ, per germline (reference sequence).

This TCR derives from a man aged 25 to 40 in a cohort exposed to, infected with or recovered from COVID-19 (not recorded which). This chain joins TRBV7-9 and TRBJ2-7, with 8 bases identical to TRBD1. The sample was PBMCs or T cells enriched from blood (not recorded which). CDR3 coding DNA: TGTGCCAGCAGCGTAGGACCCGGGACAGGAATATACGAGCAGTACTTC. Translation: CASSVGPGTGIYEQYF.